The table lists the clone carrying this T cell receptor beta chain with a count of one. The antigen remains undetermined. This CDR3 has 19 amino acids. Between the trimmed V and J ends, which lost 1 base and 3 bases, there was a span of 22 bases. The germline V gene has CDR1 SEHNR and CDR2 FQNEAQ (reference sequence). This sample is part of a study of cytomegalovirus exposure and HLA in healthy donors. Measured with immunoSEQ multiplex PCR; TCRdb has only the in-frame clones, and not every one. Among approximately 100,000 clones listed, roughly 92% were seen once. Study-wide points: The authors enumerated under 200 TCR beta chains as linked to cytomegalovirus.

This TCR came from a woman under 40 in good health and CMV-seropositive. The chain recombines TRBV7-9 with TRBJ2-1; possibly TRBD2 for D (6 bases). Sequencing input: PBMCs. The CDR3 DNA reads TGTGCCAGCAGCTTAGTTAGGGCGGGGTGGCTAGCTGACTACAATGAGCAGTTCTTC. This codes for CASSLVRAGWLADYNEQFF.